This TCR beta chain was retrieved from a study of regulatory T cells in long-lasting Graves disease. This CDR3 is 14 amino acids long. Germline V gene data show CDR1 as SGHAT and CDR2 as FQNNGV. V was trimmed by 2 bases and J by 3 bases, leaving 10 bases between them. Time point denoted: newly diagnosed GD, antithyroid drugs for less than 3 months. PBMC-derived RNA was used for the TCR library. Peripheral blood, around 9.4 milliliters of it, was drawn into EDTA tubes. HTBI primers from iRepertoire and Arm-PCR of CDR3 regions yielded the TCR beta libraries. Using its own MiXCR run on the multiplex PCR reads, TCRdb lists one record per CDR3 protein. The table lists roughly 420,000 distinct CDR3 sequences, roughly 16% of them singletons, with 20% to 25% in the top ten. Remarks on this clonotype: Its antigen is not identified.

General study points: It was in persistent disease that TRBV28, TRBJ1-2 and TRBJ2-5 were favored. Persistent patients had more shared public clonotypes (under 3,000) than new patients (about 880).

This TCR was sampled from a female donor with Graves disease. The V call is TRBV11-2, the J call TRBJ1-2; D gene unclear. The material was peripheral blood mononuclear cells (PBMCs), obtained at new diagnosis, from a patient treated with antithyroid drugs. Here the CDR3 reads CASSLLGFYYGYTF. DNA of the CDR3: TGTGCCAGCAGCTTATTAGGTTTCTACTATGGCTACACCTTC.